The clone carrying this T cell receptor beta chain has a handful of counts. The data derive from a study of T cells in narcolepsy. Some clones are missing from TCRdb's copy, which holds only in-frame ones; the method was immunoSEQ multiplex PCR. The repertoire holds roughly 27,000 clones, roughly four fifths seen once, with more than 1% in the top ten. The germline V gene encodes CDR1 SGHVS and CDR2 FQNEAQ. Trimming took 0 bases from V and 2 from J, leaving 8 bases between them. The CDR3 consists of 15 residues. This chain links TRBV7-8 with TRBJ1-3; a weak D match, TRBD1 (5 bases). The sample consisted of memory (CD45RA-) CD4+ T cells from blood. This clonotype was sampled from a human donor in good health. CDR3 nucleotides: TGTGCCAGCAGCTTAGCGCAGGGAGCTGGAAACACCATATATTTT. This sequence encodes CASSLAQGAGNTIYF.